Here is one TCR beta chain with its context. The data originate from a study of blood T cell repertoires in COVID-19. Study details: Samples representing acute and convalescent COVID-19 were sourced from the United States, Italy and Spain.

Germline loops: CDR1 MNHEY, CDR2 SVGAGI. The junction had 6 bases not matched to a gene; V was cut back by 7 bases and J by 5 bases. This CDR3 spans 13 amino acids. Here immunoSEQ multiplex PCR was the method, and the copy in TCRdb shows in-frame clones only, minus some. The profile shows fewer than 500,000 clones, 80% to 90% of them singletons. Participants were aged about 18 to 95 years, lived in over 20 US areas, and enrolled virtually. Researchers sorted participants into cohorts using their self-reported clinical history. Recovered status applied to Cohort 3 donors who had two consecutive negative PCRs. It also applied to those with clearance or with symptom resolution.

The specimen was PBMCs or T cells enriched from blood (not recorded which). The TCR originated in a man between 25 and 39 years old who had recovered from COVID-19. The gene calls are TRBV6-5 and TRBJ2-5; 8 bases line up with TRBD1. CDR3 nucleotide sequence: TGTGCCAGCACGAGGGGACAGGTTGAGACCCAGTACTTC. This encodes CASTRGQVETQYF.